The source of this T cell receptor beta chain is a study of T cells in Graves' hyperthyroidism and ophthalmopathy (dated by TCRdb to the late 2010s). In the study overall: Peripheral blood samples were taken at initial diagnosis, before any treatment was given. TCR V-J signatures able to tell the groups apart were searched for in a discovery cohort of 100 patients, of whom approximately 40 had Graves' ophthalmopathy and about 55 had stable Graves' hyperthyroidism. After sampling, hyperthyroidism patients received methimazole starting at 30 mg daily, and ophthalmopathy patients received high-dose intravenous methylprednisolone. The study also compared thyroid tissue and blood T-cell repertoires from five or six Graves' hyperthyroidism patients. The 95 to 100 discovery patients were randomly divided into training and test sets at a 7:3 ratio. TCR Vbeta CDR3 sequencing of around 130 peripheral blood samples (over 40 ophthalmopathy, under 80 hyperthyroidism and roughly 17 progressor patients) is reported in the paper. An independent validation cohort of under 20 hyperthyroidism patients and 17 patients who later progressed to ophthalmopathy tested prospective prediction of ophthalmopathy. What the study reported, not specific to this receptor: In validation, the model predicted progression to ophthalmopathy with approximately 71% sensitivity and roughly 75% specificity, a median of about six months before onset. Ophthalmopathy was separated from stable hyperthyroidism by a 13 V-J signature model, with around 88% sensitivity and 81% to 82% specificity obtained in cross-validation and 80%/75% obtained in testing. Sample size was not statistically predetermined, and investigators were not blinded to group allocation. Most expanded thyroid clonotypes (frequency above 0.001) were also detected in blood, a finding suggesting that blood repertoires may reflect thyroid immune responses.

The hyperthyroidism patients were between 18 and 65 years old and newly diagnosed, with a disease duration of less than 2 months. Patients with uncontrolled infections, other autoimmune diseases, pregnancy or lactation were excluded. Clinical symptoms, serum thyroxine and TRAb, thyroid ultrasound, and orbital computed tomography formed the basis for the diagnoses. For progressor patients, blood was drawn at the first diagnosis of hyperthyroidism, before any ophthalmopathy symptoms had appeared. PBMCs were isolated from about 9.2 ml of fresh peripheral blood by Ficoll-Paque density gradient centrifugation. Progressor patients were first diagnosed with Graves' hyperthyroidism and then developed ophthalmopathy during follow-up. Total RNA was extracted using Trizol reagent, and RNA quality was assessed on an Agilent 2100 Bioanalyzer. With regard to this clonotype: What antigen it recognizes has not been identified. Within one base of it there is no much larger clone, and no base qualities were kept.

CDR1 and CDR2 are read off the germline V gene as WSHSY and SAAADI. The junction carries 16 bases between V and J, which are trimmed by 3 bases and 5 bases respectively. Measured from the cysteine to the phenylalanine, the CDR3 is 15 residues long. This entry keeps only the CDR3 DNA: 45 bases, framed from base 1. TCR beta CDR3 regions were amplified from RNA transcripts. A first-round RT-PCR of the TCR CDR3 used the HTBI primer set with the Qiagen OneStep RT-PCR kit. Libraries were constructed in a second round of multiplex PCR, after which size selection and purification were carried out. The libraries were sequenced on an Illumina HiSeq2000 using paired-end 100 bp reads. Under the source paper's analysis protocol: SOAPnuke was used to process the raw data, removing reads that contained adapters or uncalled bases, had a mean Phred below 15, or lacked an exact match to the constant primer or identifier. High-quality paired reads were merged using COPE v1.2.5, and each unique nucleotide sequence was defined as a clonotype. Clonotypes were aligned to IMGT TRBV, TRBD and TRBJ reference segments using MiTCR v1.1. The analysis was restricted to V-J combinations with a frequency above 0.0001, which together covered roughly 99% of the repertoires. The TCS score was defined as F50 (clonal expansion) divided by E x V (chaos), with BLOSUM62-based TCRdist calculated between CDR3 peptides within each V-J. Welch's t-statistics and random forest reduced 450 to 600 V-J features to some 14, which were used in a naive Bayes classifier (R e1071). TCRdb reran the public reads through fastp at Q25 and MiXCR, keeping productive beta chains. All rows with the same CDR3 protein become a single entry with the most common DNA and genes. These V and J calls originate from TCRdb's pipeline instead of the authors' own analysis. This sample holds 350,000 or so distinct CDR3 sequences; 17% were observed only once. The ten largest clones represent roughly 35% of the sample.

The sequence is built from TRBV10-2 and TRBJ2-5; the D gene is possibly TRBD2, with 7 bases matching. Input material: blood. This sequence originates from a woman aged 25 to 39 with Graves' hyperthyroidism that later progressed to Graves' ophthalmopathy. The nucleotide sequence reads TGCGCCAGCAGTGATGGTGGGGGGGCCTGGGAGACCCAGTACTTC. It is translated as CASSDGGGAWETQYF.